This TCR beta chain comes out of a study of cytomegalovirus exposure and HLA in healthy donors (dated by TCRdb to 2016 to 2017). Regarding the complete study: An earlier analysis of some 620 of the donors reported 276 Gb of sequence data and about 120 million unique TCR beta sequences obtained from some 200 million T cells. In addition to the first cohort of 650 to 750 subjects, a separate validation cohort of 120 different subjects was used. In a later genetic analysis, genome-wide SNP genotypes for about 65% of the 666 donors were used, and that subset was treated as a discovery cohort. The study aimed to test whether signatures of past pathogen exposure could be identified by cataloging public T cell receptors. To study patterns of TCR occurrence, a later analysis re-analyzed previously published TCR beta repertoires from 666 donors and added high-resolution HLA genotyping. Every repertoire in the discovery cohort had been generated on one and the same sequencing platform. Alongside the repertoire data, information on donor age, sex, ethnicity and CMV serostatus was compiled. To decide whether each TCR beta V gene segment behaved as functional or pseudogenic, an earlier analysis of some 580 of the donors relied on high-throughput TCR beta sequencing. Class I and class II HLA loci were covered by the typing at four-digit resolution. On average, approximately 250,000 unique TCR beta nucleotide sequences were sequenced per donor among a few hundred genotyped donors of the cohort, with 15% to 20% of those sequences being non-productive. The later analysis used no new phenotypic data to find candidate immune exposures, relying instead on TCR beta sequences and their occurrence across donors. The study used immunosequencing to profile the T cell repertoires of several hundred subjects and linked those repertoires to cytomegalovirus serostatus. To predict cytomegalovirus infection status, the study combined high-throughput TCR immunosequencing, statistical association of individual TCRs with disease status, and machine learning. About five DR-DQ haplotypes were treated as single units for association and clustering because of strong linkage in the cohort. The number of donors typed differed by locus, with roughly 629-640 for A, B, C, DRB1 and DQB1, more than 500 for DQA1, approximately 570 for DPA1, and 472 for DPB1. Of the 300 to 450 genotyped donors, around 81% fell in the genetic ancestry cluster associated with self-reported Caucasian donors. An early release covering 550 to 650 HLA-typed donors comprised 300 to 350 gigabases of sequencing data and roughly 85 million unique TCR sequences. What the research found in general, with its limitations: HLA typing was unavailable for some donors at each locus, so association tests used only the typed subset. The sequencing pipeline was judged likely to have produced a cluster of highly shared sequence variants as a technical artifact. A later analysis found that HLA-associated TCR beta chains were more clonally expanded and had lower generation probabilities than equally common non-associated chains. In both the original and validation cohorts, the classifier was reported to diagnose cytomegalovirus status with high specificity and sensitivity. In a later analysis, 16,951 TCR beta sequences were associated with specific HLA alleles at a false discovery rate of 0.05. Immune exposure information for the cohort was limited to CMV serostatus. In a later genetic analysis, a missense DCLRE1C variant was associated with V-gene and J-gene trimming of TCR beta chains, and the association was replicated in an independent cohort. In a later analysis, the rate of TCR association differed among HLA loci, with DRB1 alleles having the most associated TCRs and HLA-C alleles having the fewest. According to a later analysis, most CMV-associated TCR beta chains appeared to be HLA-restricted, and the HLA associations seemed to be driven largely by CMV exposure. An earlier analysis of some 590 of the donors showed that most TCR beta V segments appeared in productive rearrangements either about 87% or about 30% of the time, which broadly matched IMGT annotations. Three of the identified cytomegalovirus-associated TCR beta chains were confirmed in vitro to be specific for cytomegalovirus antigens. Some 16 rarely observed V segments, including chromosome 9 orphons, were excluded from the earlier analysis of some 590 of the donors because counts were too low. A total of fewer than 200 TCR beta chains were listed by the study as associated with cytomegalovirus. According to the authors, the approach could potentially be generalized to other disease states and immunological phenotypes. According to a later analysis, parvovirus B19, influenza, CMV and Epstein-Barr virus appeared linked to several top co-occurrence clusters. When HLA alleles, especially DR and DQ, strongly co-occurred, TCR associations were difficult to assign to individual alleles. Because the 87-base-pair reads could not distinguish some IMGT-functional V segments, including TRBV6-2 and TRBV6-3, those segments were excluded. A further reported finding was that TCR beta sequences accurately predicted the HLA-A and HLA-B alleles for most subjects in the first cohort. Linkage disequilibrium might explain the correlated functional status among segregating V segments, but an unknown experimental factor could not be ruled out. The cohort was sequenced for TCR beta chains only, and without alpha or paired-chain data the features that could be detected were limited. The presence/absence analyses assumed that sequencing depth was roughly uniform across donors, and that assumption may not be true. A later genetic analysis reported fewer N-insertions in productive TCRs among donors in an Asian-associated ancestry cluster than the approximately 670-donor mean. While some public TCRs were present in many individuals, most TCR sequences turned up only very rarely across donors.

In total, fewer than 750 healthy bone marrow donors made up the cohort. Cohort members were all nominally healthy when sampled, although unrecorded immune exposures were likely present. The donor was CMV seronegative and was included in the group of over 300 seronegative cohort members. Each donor provided a peripheral blood sample, and peripheral blood mononuclear cells were used for TCR beta sequencing. The Qiagen DNeasy Blood Extraction Kit was used to extract genomic DNA from the blood cell samples. Including the terminal cysteine and phenylalanine, the CDR3 comprises 17 residues. Only CDR3 DNA remains: 51 bases, in frame from the first base. The CDR1 and CDR2 encoded by the germline V gene are LGHNA and YSLEER. The V and J ends are trimmed by 0 bases and 5 bases, leaving 19 bases between them. To prepare the library, the immunoSEQ multiplex PCR assay was applied. The multiplex PCR relied on a mix of 60 forward primers for TCR Vbeta segments and 13 reverse primers for TCR Jbeta segments. Amplification of the CDR3 region of rearranged TCR beta genes was performed with a multiplex PCR assay on genomic DNA. The Illumina HiSeq System was used to sequence the amplified TCR beta libraries as 87-base-pair reads. The authors' pipeline ran thus. A later analysis tallied tens of millions of unique TCR beta chains across the 666 repertoires, and some 12 million of those chains were shared by two or more donors. Raw reads were error-corrected and collapsed into unique sequences with a nearest-neighbor algorithm that merged closely related sequences to remove PCR and sequencing errors. CDR3 sequences were aligned to IMGT reference sequences to assign V, D and J gene segments. Each retained sequence needed at least a six-nucleotide match to both a V gene segment and a J gene segment. Rearrangements were called productive when the CDR3 lacked stop codons and stayed in frame with V and J; all others were non-productive. CDR3 was defined according to IMGT convention as the region running from the second conserved V-encoded cysteine to the conserved J-encoded phenylalanine. The earlier analysis of 587 of the donors excluded sequences that lacked an unambiguous match to a single V gene segment. An earlier analysis of fewer than 650 of the donors classified V segments as functional when productive rearrangements were above 56.7% and as segregating when the standard deviation between donors was above 5%. A statistical classification framework was built to diagnose cytomegalovirus status from the catalog of TCR beta chain sequences. A later analysis assigned V and J genes by comparing TCR nucleotide sequences with IMGT/GENE-DB human TR gene sequences. In a later analysis, CDR3 sequences and most-parsimonious VDJ recombination scenarios were assigned using the TCRdist pipeline. A later analysis defined each TCR beta chain by its CDR3 amino acid sequence plus V-gene family, and excluded reads lacking a unique V-gene family. As a way to deal with suspected cross-contamination and a sequencing artifact, a later analysis dropped hundreds of nucleotide sequences that were highly shared and had low generation probability. In a later analysis, a clonal expansion index for each public chain was calculated from normalized within-repertoire ranks of inferred template counts. In a later analysis, generation probabilities were computed using a VDJ recombination model fitted to out-of-frame rearrangements, and the results were checked against IGoR. A later analysis scored TCR-TCR, TCR-HLA and TCR-CMV co-occurrence with hypergeometric tests, applying a repertoire-size bias correction to TCR pairs. A later analysis estimated false discovery rates by permuting HLA or CMV assignments 20 times. In a later analysis, co-occurring TCRs were grouped using DBSCAN, with TCRdist sequence similarity added in when clustering inside HLA-allele-positive subsets. Co-occurrence clustering excluded repertoires with fewer than 30,000 or more than 120,000 public chains, plus five with anomalous nucleotide sharing. Not all clones reach the TCRdb copy of this immuneACCESS table, which keeps in-frame sequences only. Checked studies attribute under half of the gap to unresolved V genes and leave the rest unexplained. The V and J calls and clone size come from that table; D and trimming were worked out from the DNA. The table for this sample lists roughly 150,000 clones; 82% of them were counted only once. Of the sample, around 2.4% falls within the top ten clones.

For this clone: It has no known antigen specificity. Base quality data are lacking; no much larger clone is found one base away.

The sample consisted of PBMCs. The TCR was taken from a male donor in good health and CMV-seronegative. The rearrangement combines TRBV4-3 with TRBJ1-1, with no confident D gene call. The nucleotide sequence is TGCGCCAGCAGCCAAGATAATACGGCGGCCCCAACTACTGAAGCTTTCTTT. Protein translation: CASSQDNTAAPTTEAFF.